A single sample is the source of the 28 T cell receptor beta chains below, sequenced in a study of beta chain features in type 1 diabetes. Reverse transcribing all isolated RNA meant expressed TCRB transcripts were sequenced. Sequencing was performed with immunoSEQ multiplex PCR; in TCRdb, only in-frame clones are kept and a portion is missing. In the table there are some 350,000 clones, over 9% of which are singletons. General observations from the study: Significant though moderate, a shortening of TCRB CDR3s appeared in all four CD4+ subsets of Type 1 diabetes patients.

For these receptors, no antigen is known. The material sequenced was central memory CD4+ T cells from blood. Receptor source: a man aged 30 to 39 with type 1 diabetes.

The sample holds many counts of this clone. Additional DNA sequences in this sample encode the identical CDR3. CDR3: CASSIGQNTEAFF. The CDR3, as DNA: TGTGCCAGTAGTATAGGACAGAACACTGAAGCTTTCTTT. The rearrangement links TRBV19 to TRBJ1-1, with D unclear. Germline CDR1 is LNHDA and CDR2 is SQIVND (reference sequence). V dropped 1 base and J dropped 1 base, with 4 bases sitting between them. The CDR3 has 13 amino acids.

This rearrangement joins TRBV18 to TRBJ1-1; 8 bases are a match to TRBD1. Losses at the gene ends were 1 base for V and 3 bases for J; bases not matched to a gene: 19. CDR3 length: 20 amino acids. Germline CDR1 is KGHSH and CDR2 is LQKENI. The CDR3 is CASSPQRVSRQGASYTEAFF. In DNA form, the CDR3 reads TGTGCCAGCTCACCACAGCGTGTCTCGAGGCAGGGGGCGTCTTACACTGAAGCTTTCTTT.

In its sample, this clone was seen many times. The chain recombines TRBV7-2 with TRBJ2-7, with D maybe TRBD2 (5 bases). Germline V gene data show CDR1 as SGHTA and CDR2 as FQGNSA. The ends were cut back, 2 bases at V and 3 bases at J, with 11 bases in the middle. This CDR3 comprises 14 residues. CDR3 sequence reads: CASSLRTSNYEQYF. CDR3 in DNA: TGTGCCAGCAGCTTAAGGACTTCTAACTACGAGCAGTACTTC.

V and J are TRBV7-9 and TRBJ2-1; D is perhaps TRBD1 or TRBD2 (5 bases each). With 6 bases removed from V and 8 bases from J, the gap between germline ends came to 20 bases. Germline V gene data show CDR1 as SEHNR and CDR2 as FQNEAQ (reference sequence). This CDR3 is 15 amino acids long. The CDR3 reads CASSRARAMGDEQFF. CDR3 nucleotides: TGTGCCAGCAGTCGTGCCCGGGCCATGGGGGATGAGCAGTTCTTC.

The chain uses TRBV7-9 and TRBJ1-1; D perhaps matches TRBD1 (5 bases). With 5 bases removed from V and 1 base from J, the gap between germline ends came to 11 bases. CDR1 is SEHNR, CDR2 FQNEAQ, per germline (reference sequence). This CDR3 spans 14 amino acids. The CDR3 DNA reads TGTGCCAGCAGCCACCGACAGAGGAACACTGAAGCTTTCTTT. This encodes CASSHRQRNTEAFF.

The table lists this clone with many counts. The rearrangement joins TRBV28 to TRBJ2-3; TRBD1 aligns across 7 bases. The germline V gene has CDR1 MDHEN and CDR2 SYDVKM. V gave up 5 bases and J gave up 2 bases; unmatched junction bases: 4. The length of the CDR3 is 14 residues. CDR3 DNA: TGTGCCAGCAGTCCTCAGGGGGTCACAGATACGCAGTATTTT. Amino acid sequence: CASSPQGVTDTQYF.

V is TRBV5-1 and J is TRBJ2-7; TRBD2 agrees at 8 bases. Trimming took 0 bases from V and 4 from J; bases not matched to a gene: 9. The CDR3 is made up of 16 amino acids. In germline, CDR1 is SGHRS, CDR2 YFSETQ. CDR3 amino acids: CASSLAADSGGYEQYF. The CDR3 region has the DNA TGCGCCAGCAGCTTGGCCGCGGACAGCGGGGGATACGAGCAGTACTTC.

The CDR3 sequence is CAFIQGQINTGELFF. The CDR3, as DNA: TGTGCTTTCATTCAGGGACAGATTAACACCGGGGAGCTGTTTTTT. The chain is built from TRBV21-1 and TRBJ2-2; TRBD1 is the table's D call and was not checked against the DNA. TRBV21-1 is a pseudogene segment. The length of the CDR3 is 15 residues.

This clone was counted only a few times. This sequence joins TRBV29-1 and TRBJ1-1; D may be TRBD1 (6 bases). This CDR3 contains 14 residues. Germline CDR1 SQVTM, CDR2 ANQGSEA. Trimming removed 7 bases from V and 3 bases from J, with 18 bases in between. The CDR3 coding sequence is TGCAGCGCCGCCGGGGGCAGGGGATACACTGAAGCTTTCTTT. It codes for CSAAGGRGYTEAFF.

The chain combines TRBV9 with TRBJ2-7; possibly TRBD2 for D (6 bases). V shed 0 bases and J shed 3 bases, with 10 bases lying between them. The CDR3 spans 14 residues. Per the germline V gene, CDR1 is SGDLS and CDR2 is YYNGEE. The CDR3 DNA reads TGTGCCAGCAGCGTAGATTTGGGACTCTACGAGCAGTACTTC. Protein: CASSVDLGLYEQYF.

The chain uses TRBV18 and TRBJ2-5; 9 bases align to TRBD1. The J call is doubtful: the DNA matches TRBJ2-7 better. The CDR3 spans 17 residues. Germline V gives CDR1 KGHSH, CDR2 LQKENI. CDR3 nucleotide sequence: TGTGCCAGCTCACGTACAACAGGGGGCACCGGGTCCTACGAGCAGTACTTC. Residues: CASSRTTGGTGSYEQYF.

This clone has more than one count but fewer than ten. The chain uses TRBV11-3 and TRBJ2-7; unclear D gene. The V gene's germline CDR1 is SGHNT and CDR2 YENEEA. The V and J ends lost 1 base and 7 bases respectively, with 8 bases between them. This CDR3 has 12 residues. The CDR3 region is CASSLVLDEQYF. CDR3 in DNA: TGTGCCAGCAGCTTAGTACTTGATGAGCAGTACTTC.

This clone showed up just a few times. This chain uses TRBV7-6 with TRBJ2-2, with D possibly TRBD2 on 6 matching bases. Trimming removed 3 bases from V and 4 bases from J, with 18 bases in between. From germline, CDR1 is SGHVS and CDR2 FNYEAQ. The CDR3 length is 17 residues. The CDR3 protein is CASSFQSLEGPTGELFF. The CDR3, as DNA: TGTGCCAGCAGCTTCCAGTCTTTGGAGGGCCCCACCGGGGAGCTGTTTTTT.

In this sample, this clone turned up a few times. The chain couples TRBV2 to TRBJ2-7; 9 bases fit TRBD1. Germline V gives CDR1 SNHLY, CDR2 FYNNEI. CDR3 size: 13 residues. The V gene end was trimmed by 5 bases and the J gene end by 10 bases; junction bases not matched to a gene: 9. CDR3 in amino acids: CASSNRGLNDQYF. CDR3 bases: TGTGCCAGCAGTAACAGGGGGCTTAATGACCAGTACTTC. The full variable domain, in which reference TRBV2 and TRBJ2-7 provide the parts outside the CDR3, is EPEVTQTPSHQVTQMGQEVILRCVPISNHLYFYWYRQILGQKVEFLVSFYNNEISEKSEIFDDQFSVERPDGSNFTLKIRSTKLEDSAMYFCASSNRGLNDQYFGPGTRLTVT.

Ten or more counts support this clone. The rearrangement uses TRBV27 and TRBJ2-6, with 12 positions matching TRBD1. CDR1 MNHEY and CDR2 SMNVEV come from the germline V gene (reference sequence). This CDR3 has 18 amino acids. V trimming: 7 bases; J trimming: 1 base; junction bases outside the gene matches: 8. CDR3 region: CASTWGDRGLSGANVLTF. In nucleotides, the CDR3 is TGTGCCAGCACCTGGGGGGACAGGGGGCTGTCTGGGGCCAACGTCCTGACTTTC.

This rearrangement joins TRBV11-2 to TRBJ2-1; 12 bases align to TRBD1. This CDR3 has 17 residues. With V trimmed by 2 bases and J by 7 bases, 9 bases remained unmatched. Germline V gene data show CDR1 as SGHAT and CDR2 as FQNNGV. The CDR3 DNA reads TGTGCCAGCAGCTTAAACCTCCCGGGACAGGGGGCGAATGAGCAGTTCTTC. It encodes CASSLNLPGQGANEQFF.

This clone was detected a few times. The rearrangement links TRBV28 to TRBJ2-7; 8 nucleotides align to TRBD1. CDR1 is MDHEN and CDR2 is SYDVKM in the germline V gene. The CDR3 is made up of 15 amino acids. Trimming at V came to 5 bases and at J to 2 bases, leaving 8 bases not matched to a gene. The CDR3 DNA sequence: TGTGCCAGCAGTCCGTATGGGACAGGAACCTACGAGCAGTACTTC. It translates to CASSPYGTGTYEQYF.

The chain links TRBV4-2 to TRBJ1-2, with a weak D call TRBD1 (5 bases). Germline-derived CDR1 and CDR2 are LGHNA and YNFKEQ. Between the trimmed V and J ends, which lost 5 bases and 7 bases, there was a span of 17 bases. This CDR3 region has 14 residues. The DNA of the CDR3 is TGTGCCAGCAGCTCCCAGGGCGGGGAGCGTGGCTACACCTTC. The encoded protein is CASSSQGGERGYTF.

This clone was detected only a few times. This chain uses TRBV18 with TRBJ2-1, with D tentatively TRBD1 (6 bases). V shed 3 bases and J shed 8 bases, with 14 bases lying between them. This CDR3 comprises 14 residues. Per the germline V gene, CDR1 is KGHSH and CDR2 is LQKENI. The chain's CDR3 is CASSPRTGKDEQFF. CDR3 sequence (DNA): TGTGCCAGCTCACCCAGAACAGGGAAAGATGAGCAGTTCTTC.

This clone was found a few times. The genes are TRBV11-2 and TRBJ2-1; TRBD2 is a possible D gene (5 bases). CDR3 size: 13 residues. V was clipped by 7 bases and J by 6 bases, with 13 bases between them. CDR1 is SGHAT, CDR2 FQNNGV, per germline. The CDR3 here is CASTPLRGNEQFF. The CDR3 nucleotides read TGTGCCAGCACCCCCTTACGGGGCAATGAGCAGTTCTTC. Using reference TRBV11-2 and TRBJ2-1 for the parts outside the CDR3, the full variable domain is EAGVAQSPRYKIIEKRQSVAFWCNPISGHATLYWYQQILGQGPKLLIQFQNNGVVDDSQLPKDRFSAERLKGVDSTLKIQPAKLEDSAVYLCASTPLRGNEQFFGPGTRLTVL.

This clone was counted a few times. The CDR3 reads CASANLRGSYEQYF. In DNA form, the CDR3 reads TGTGCCAGCGCCAACCTCAGGGGCTCCTACGAGCAGTACTTC. The gene calls are TRBV6-1 and TRBJ2-7; D is possibly TRBD1 (6 bases). The length of the CDR3 is 14 residues. V was clipped by 8 bases and J by 0 bases, with 14 bases between them. From germline, CDR1 is MNHNS and CDR2 SASEGT.

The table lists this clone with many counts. Here the CDR3 reads CASSVSGREDTQYF. The CDR3 DNA reads as TGTGCCAGCAGCGTATCTGGACGCGAAGATACGCAGTATTTT. This chain connects TRBV9 to TRBJ2-3; D is unclear. CDR3 length: 14 amino acids. From germline, CDR1 is SGDLS and CDR2 YYNGEE. V lost 1 base, J lost 5 bases, and 11 bases lay in between. Drawing the rest from reference TRBV9 and TRBJ2-3, the complete variable domain is DSGVTQTPKHLITATGQRVTLRCSPRSGDLSVYWYQQSLDQGLQFLIQYYNGEERAKGNILERFSAQQFPDLHSELNLSSLELGDSALYFCASSVSGREDTQYFGPGTRLTVL.

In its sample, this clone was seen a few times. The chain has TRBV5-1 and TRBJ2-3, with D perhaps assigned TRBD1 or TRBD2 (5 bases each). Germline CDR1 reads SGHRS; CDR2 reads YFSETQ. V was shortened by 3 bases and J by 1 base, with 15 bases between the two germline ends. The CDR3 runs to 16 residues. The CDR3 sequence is CASSSGTDWGTDTQYF. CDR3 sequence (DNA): TGCGCCAGCAGCTCCGGGACGGATTGGGGCACAGATACGCAGTATTTT.

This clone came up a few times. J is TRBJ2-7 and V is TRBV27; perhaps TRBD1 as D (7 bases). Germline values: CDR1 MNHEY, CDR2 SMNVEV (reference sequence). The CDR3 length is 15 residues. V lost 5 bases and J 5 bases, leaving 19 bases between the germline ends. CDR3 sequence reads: CASSRRIRGVDEQYF. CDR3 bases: TGTGCCAGCAGTCGCAGGATCAGGGGGGTGGACGAGCAGTACTTC.

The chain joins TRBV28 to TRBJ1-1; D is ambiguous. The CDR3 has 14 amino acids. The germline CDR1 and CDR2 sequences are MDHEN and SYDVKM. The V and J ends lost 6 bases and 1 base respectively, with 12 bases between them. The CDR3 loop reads CASRPSGRNTEAFF. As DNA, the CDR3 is TGTGCCAGCAGACCCTCAGGAAGGAACACTGAAGCTTTCTTT.

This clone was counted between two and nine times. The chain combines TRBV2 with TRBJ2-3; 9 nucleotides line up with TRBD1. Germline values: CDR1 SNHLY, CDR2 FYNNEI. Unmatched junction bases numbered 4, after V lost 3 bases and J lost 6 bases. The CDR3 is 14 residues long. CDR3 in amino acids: CASSDRDRADTQYF. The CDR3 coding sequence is TGTGCCAGCAGTGACCGGGACAGGGCGGATACGCAGTATTTT.

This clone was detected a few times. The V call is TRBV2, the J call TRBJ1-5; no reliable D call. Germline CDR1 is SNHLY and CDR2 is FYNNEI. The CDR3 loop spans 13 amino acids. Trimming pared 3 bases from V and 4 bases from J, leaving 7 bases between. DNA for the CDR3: TGTGCCAGCAGTGATGGAGGTAATCAGCCCCAGCATTTT. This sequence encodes CASSDGGNQPQHF.

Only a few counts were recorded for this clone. CDR3 residues: CASSYGQGLGQPQHF. In DNA form, the CDR3 reads TGTGCCAGCAGCTACGGACAGGGCTTGGGACAGCCCCAGCATTTT. The V and J genes are TRBV5-4 and TRBJ1-5; 8 nucleotides align to TRBD1. Germline V gene lookup returns CDR1 SGHNT and CDR2 YYREEE (reference sequence). The V and J ends lost 3 bases and 7 bases, in that order; junction bases with no gene match: 9. This CDR3 has 15 amino acids.